One sample yielded the 5 T cell receptor beta chains listed below, sequenced in a study of blood T cell repertoires in COVID-19. The repertoire was sequenced with immunoSEQ multiplex PCR; TCRdb's copy has only in-frame clones and lacks some. The repertoire includes approximately 400,000 clones, about 91% of them detected once, and around 12% sits in the top ten. The sample taken for sequencing was peripheral blood. Receptor source: a woman in her fifties or sixties with COVID-19, enrolled during active disease.

V and J are TRBV5-1 and TRBJ2-3, with TRBD2 matching 11 bases. J lost 0 bases, V lost 4 bases, and 4 bases had no gene match. The CDR3 is 16 residues long. Germline V gene lookup returns CDR1 SGHRS and CDR2 YFSETQ. CDR3 sequence: CASSPGLAVSTDTQYF. The CDR3 bases are TGCGCCAGCAGCCCGGGACTAGCGGTGAGCACAGATACGCAGTATTTT.

The V gene is TRBV18, the J gene TRBJ1-2, with 7 bases lining up with TRBD1. CDR1 KGHSH and CDR2 LQKENI come from the germline V gene. Losses at the gene ends were 4 bases for V and 3 bases for J; bases not matched to a gene: 8. This CDR3 has 15 residues. As DNA, the CDR3 is TGTGCCAGCTCACGGGCCGGGACAGAGGACTATGGCTACACCTTC. It specifies CASSRAGTEDYGYTF.

V gene TRBV3-1 (or the pseudogene TRBV3-2) combines with J gene TRBJ2-1; 14 bases align to TRBD2. The germline CDR1 and CDR2 sequences are LGHDT and YNNKEL (reference sequence). V was pared by 5 bases and J by 3 bases, with 0 bases of the junction left unmatched. The CDR3 extends over 15 amino acids. CDR3 sequence: CASSGTSGGYNEQFF. The CDR3 region has the DNA TGTGCCAGCAGCGGGACTAGCGGGGGCTACAATGAGCAGTTCTTC.

The chain employs TRBV27 and TRBJ2-7; 7 positions agree with TRBD1. This CDR3 is built from 13 residues. Germline values: CDR1 MNHEY, CDR2 SMNVEV (reference sequence). V gave up 6 bases and J gave up 2 bases; unmatched junction bases: 4. CDR3 bases: TGTGCCAGCAGGAGGACAGGACCCTACGAGCAGTACTTC. Its translation is CASRRTGPYEQYF.

This chain joins TRBV5-1 and TRBJ2-7, with 8 bases matching TRBD2. CDR1 SGHRS and CDR2 YFSETQ come from the germline V gene. The CDR3 totals 15 residues. V shed 4 bases, J shed 4 bases, and the junction held 10 bases outside the gene matches. This CDR3 is CASSPSSGGPYEQYF. The CDR3 DNA reads as TGCGCCAGCAGCCCCTCGAGCGGGGGACCTTACGAGCAGTACTTC.